This entry describes one T cell receptor (beta chain). It lacks a known antigen. Per-base quality was not reported, and no clone a single base away is much larger than it. The sample is drawn from a study of blood T cell repertoires in COVID-19 (dated by TCRdb to the early 2020s). About the full investigation: Collaborator samples came from the United States, Italy and Spain and covered acute and convalescent phases of COVID-19. The sample metadata nearly always contained a de-identified subject ID, COVID-19 status, age in years and sex. The samples were drawn from the first 160 participants of the ongoing ImmuneRACE study and from over 950 subjects provided by 6 global collaborators. Where HLA class I and class II types were available, the types were taken from metadata supplied by the sample provider, not from assay-based typing. The prospective study material was composed of cDNA or gDNA derived from T cells, B-cell-depleted T cells, or PBMCs. A freely available public database, intended as a resource for researchers studying the immune response to SARS-CoV-2, is where the repertoires were released. The dataset comprised deeply sampled blood TCRbeta repertoires from subjects exposed to, actively infected with, or recovered from COVID-19. Study-wide findings and limitations: The quantity of clinical and demographic metadata differed by source and by participant and was supplied without curation.

The immunoSEQ Assay, a bias-controlled multiplex PCR, was used to amplify TCRbeta CDR3 regions from genomic DNA. The authors' pipeline ran thus. Nucleated cell counts per sample were estimated from amplification of reference gene primers within the assay. To quantify the absolute abundance of each unique TCRbeta CDR3 rearrangement, sequence reads were collapsed and filtered. For each sample, productive Simpson clonality was calculated as the square root of Simpson's diversity index across productive rearrangements. TCRdb took this table from immuneACCESS and kept in-frame rearrangements with V and J called. Such tables lack part of the clones; where checked against another copy, unresolved V genes explain under half of the gap, and the rest is unexplained. The V and J calls and clone size are taken from that table; D and trimming were inferred from the DNA. The sample records around 170,000 clones, around 75% of which are singletons. In total, the top ten clones hold around 13% of the sample.

The collaborating institutions used their own protocols to collect whole blood in K2EDTA tubes. For TCRbeta analysis, collaborator samples were shipped as frozen whole blood, as isolated PBMCs, or as DNA extracted from either sample type. From the cysteine up to the phenylalanine, the CDR3 has a length of 16 residues. Left in the record is the CDR3 DNA by itself, 48 bases read in frame from the first base. Trimming takes 0 bases from V and 2 bases from J, and the germline ends sit 11 bases apart. According to the germline V gene, CDR1 reads SGDLS and CDR2 reads YYNGEE. Sequenced input: peripheral blood. Recombination connected TRBV9 to TRBJ2-2; the D gene is possibly TRBD2, with 5 bases matching. The TCR comes from a woman older than 75 with acute or convalescent COVID-19. The CDR3 has the sequence CASSVEAVLNTGELFF. The nucleotide sequence reads TGTGCCAGCAGCGTAGAAGCGGTTCTCAACACCGGGGAGCTGTTTTTT.